This T cell receptor beta chain was recovered during a study of Graves' ophthalmopathy and Graves' hyperthyroidism. About the study: Sampling took place at initial diagnosis, with peripheral blood obtained before any treatment. Findings and limits, study-wide: Most expanded clonotypes in thyroid above 0.001 frequency also showed up in blood. For predicting ophthalmopathy progression, the model had almost 71% sensitivity and nearly 75% specificity.

This clonotype appeared a few times. Its specificity is unknown. Thyroid ultrasound, orbital computed tomography, TRAb, serum thyroxine and clinical symptoms formed the basis of diagnosis. Amplified TCR beta CDR3 regions were obtained using RNA transcripts as template. First-round RT-PCR relied on HTBI primers, and a second-round multiplex PCR came next. One entry per CDR3 protein results from TCRdb running MiXCR on the multiplex PCR reads. The data show 650,000 to 900,000 distinct CDR3 sequences, 40% seen once. Sequencing used peripheral blood. This TCR derives from an adult man with Graves' ophthalmopathy.

The CDR3 DNA is TGTGCCACCAGTGATTCCAAACTAGCGGGAGGGGAGACCCAGTACTTC. Translation gives CATSDSKLAGGETQYF. The genes are TRBV24-1 and TRBJ2-5, with TRBD2 matching over 13 bases. In germline, CDR1 is KGHDR, CDR2 SFDVKD. This CDR3 is 16 amino acids long. The J segment lost 5 bases and the V segment lost 2 bases, leaving 4 bases of the junction unmatched.